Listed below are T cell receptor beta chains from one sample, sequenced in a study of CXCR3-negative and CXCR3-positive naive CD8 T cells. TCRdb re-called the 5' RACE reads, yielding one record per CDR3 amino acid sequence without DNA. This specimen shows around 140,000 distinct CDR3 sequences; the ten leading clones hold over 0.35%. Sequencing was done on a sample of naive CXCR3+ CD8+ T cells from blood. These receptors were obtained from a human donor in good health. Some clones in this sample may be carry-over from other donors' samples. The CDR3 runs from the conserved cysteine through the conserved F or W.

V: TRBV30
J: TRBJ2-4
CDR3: CAWDRGYIQYF

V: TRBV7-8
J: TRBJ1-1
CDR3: CASTPWGGTEAFF

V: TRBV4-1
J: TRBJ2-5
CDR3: CASSQVDPGETQYF

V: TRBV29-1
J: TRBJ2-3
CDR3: CSVEDGDTTDTQYF

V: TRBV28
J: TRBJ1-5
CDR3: CASSFWPGDSNSNQPQHF

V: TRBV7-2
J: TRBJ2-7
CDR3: CASSFFSGGYYEQYF

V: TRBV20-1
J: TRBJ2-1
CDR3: CSARDPERGAANEQFF

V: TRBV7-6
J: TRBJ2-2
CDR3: CASSLAHRPGELFF

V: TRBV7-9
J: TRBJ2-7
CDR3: CASSTDYEQYF

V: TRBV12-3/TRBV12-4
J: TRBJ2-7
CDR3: CASSPIIGAGYEQYF

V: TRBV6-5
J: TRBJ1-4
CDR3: CASSYSWEKLFF

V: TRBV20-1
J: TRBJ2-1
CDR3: CSARDRKNEQFF

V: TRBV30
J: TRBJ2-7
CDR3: CAWSHGTGHYEQYF

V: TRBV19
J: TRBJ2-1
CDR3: CASSIGVYNEQFF

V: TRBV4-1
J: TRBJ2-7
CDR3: CASSQEEFGPRDRASYEQYF

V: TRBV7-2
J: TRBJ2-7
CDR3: CASSSSGGLGAYEQYF

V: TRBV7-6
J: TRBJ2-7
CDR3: CASSSSGGEQYF

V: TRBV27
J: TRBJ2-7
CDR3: CASSMDGAYEQYF

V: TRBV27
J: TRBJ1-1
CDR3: CASSSAGVTEAFF

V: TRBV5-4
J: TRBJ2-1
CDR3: CASSNQWGDRDSVYNEQFF

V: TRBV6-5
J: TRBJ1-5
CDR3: CASSYDARGANQPQHF

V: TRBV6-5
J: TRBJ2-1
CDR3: CASSYSDSYNEQFF

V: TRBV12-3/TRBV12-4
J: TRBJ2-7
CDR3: CASSHWDRPYEQYF

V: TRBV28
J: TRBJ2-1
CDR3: CASSPTSGLEQFF

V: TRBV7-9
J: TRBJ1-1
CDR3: CASSLVGFGAFF

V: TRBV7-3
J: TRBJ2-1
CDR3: CASSRGDSSYNEQFF

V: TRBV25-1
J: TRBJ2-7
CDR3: CASSEDTSYEQYF

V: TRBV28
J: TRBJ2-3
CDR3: CASSLLAVSTDTQYF

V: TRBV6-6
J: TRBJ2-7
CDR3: CASRDPAYEQYF

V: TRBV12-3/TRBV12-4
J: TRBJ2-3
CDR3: CASSLTRTDTQYF

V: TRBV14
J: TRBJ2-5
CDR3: CASSQTFPAGETQYF

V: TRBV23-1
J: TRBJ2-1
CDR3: CASSIIKRRDEQFF

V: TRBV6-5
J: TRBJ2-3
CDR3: CASSYVALATPDTQYF

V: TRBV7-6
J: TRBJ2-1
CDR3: CASSSLMYNEQFF

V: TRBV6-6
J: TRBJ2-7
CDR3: CASSITGQQYPYEQYF

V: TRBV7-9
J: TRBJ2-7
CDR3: CASSADHRGETYFSYEQYF

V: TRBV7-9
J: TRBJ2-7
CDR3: CASSLVSGRGSYEQYF

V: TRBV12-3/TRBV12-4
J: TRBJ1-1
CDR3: CASSLTLWDTEAFF

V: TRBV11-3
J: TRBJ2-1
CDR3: CASSSGTSGAGEQFF

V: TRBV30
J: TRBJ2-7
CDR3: CAWNFGGSYEQYF

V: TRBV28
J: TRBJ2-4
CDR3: CASSRTLAKNIQYF

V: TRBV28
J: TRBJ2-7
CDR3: CASSLLNREGRDEQYF

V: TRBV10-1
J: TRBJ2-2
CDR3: CASSESEGSMINRELFF

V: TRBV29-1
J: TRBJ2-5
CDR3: CSVEPSTQETQYF

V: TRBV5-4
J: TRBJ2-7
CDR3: CASSSGGYEQYF

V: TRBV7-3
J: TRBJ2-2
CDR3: CASSLVHNTGELFF

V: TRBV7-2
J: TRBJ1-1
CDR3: CASRGGGSTEAFF

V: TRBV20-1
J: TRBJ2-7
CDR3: CSAGDLLPDYEQYF

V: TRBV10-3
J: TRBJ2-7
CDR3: CAISVLLGQGRNEQYF

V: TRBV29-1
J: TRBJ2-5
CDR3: CSVGDRGAHQETQYF

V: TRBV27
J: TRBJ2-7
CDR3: CASSLTGGHEQYF

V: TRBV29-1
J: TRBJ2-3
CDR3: CSVETGADTQYF

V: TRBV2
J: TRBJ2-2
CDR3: CASSTTSWGSGELFF

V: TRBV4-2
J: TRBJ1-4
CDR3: CASSPYSLEGASEKLFF

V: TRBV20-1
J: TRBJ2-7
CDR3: CSALSQAGVVYEQYF

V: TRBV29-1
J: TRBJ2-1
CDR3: CSVEWTGDYYNEQFF